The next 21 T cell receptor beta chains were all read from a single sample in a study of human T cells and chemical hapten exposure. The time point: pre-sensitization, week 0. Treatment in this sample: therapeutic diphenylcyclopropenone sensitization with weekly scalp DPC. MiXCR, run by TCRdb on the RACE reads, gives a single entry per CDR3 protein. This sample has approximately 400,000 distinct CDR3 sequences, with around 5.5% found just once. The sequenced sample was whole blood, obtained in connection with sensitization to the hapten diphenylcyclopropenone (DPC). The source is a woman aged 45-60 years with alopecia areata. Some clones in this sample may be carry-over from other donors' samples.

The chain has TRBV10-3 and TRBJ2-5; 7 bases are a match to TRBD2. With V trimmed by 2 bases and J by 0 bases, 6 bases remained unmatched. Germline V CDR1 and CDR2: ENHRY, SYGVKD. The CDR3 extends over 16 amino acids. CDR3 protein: CAISEGSGEYQETQYF. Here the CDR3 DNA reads TGTGCCATCAGTGAGGGAAGCGGGGAATACCAAGAGACCCAGTACTTC.

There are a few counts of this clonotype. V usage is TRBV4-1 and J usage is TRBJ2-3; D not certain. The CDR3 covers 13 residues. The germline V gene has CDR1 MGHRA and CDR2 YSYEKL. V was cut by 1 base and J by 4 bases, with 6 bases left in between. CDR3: CASSQVVADTQYF. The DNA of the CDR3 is TGCGCCAGCAGCCAAGTCGTGGCAGATACGCAGTATTTT.

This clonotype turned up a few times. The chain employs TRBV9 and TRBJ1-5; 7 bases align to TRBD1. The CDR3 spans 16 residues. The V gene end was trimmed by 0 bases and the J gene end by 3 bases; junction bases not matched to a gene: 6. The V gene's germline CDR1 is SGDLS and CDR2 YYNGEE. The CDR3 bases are TGTGCCAGCAGCGTAGGAGAAGGGGGCTTCAATCAGCCCCAGCATTTT. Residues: CASSVGEGGFNQPQHF.

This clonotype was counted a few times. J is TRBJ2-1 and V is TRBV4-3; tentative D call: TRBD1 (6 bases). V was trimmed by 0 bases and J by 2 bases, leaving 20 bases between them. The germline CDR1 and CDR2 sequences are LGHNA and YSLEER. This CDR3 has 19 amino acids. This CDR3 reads CASSQEPPGTTRAYNEQFF. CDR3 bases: TGCGCCAGCAGCCAAGAGCCACCCGGGACAACCAGGGCCTACAATGAGCAGTTCTTC.

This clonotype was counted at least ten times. CDR3 coding DNA: TGTGCCAGCAGTGCACTGGACAACTACGAGCAGTACTTC. Protein product: CASSALDNYEQYF. The chain joins TRBV28 to TRBJ2-7; D is perhaps TRBD1 (5 bases). The CDR3 is 13 amino acids. V was pared by 5 bases and J by 3 bases, with 11 bases between. Looked up from germline, CDR1 is MDHEN and CDR2 is SYDVKM.

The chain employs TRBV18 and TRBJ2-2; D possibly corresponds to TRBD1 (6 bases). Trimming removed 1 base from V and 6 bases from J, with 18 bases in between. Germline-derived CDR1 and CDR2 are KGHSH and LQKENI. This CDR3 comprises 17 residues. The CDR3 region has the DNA TGTGCCAGCTCACCACAAGAGGGACAAATAAGCCCCGGGGAGCTGTTTTTT. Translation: CASSPQEGQISPGELFF.

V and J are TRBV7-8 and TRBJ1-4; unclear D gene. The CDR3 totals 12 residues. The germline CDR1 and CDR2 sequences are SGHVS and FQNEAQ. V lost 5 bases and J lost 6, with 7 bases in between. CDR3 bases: TGTGCCAGCAGCCGAAATCATGAAAAACTGTTTTTT. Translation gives CASSRNHEKLFF.

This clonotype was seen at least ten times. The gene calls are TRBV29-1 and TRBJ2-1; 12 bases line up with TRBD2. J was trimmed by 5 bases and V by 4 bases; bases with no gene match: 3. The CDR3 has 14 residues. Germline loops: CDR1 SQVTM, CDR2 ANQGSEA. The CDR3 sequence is CSVAGLAGNNEQFF. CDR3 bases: TGCAGCGTTGCCGGACTAGCGGGGAACAATGAGCAGTTCTTC.

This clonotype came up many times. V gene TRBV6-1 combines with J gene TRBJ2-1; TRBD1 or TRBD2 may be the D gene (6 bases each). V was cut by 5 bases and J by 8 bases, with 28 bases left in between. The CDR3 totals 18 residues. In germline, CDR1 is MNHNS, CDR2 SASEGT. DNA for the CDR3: TGTGCCAGCAGTCGCGATTTCGGGGGCGCGACCTTAGGCGATGAGCAGTTCTTC. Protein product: CASSRDFGGATLGDEQFF.

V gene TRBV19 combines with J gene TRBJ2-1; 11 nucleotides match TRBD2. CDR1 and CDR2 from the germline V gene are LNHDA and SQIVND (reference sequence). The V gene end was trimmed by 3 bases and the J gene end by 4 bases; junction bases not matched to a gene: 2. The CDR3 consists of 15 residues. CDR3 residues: CASSISSGGYNEQFF. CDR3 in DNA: TGTGCCAGTAGTATCTCTAGCGGGGGGTACAATGAGCAGTTCTTC.

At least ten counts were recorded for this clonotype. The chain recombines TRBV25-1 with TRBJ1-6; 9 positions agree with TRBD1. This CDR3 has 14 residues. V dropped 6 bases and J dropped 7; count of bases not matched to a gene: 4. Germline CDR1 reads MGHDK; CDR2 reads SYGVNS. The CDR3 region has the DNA TGTGCCAGCAGGACGACAGGGGGGAATTCACCCCTCCACTTT. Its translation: CASRTTGGNSPLHF.

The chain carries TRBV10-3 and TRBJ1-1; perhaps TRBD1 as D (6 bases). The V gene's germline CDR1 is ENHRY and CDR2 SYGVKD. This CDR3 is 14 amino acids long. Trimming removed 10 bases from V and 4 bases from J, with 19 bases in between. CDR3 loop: CATGGGRLITEAFF. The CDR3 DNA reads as TGTGCCACAGGCGGGGGGCGACTCATCACTGAAGCTTTCTTT.

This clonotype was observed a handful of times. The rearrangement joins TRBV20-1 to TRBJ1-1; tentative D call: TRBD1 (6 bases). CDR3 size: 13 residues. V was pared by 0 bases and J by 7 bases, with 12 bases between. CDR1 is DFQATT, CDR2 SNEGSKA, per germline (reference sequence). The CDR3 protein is CSAREGTKFEAFF. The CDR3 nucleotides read TGCAGTGCTAGAGAAGGGACAAAATTTGAAGCTTTCTTT.

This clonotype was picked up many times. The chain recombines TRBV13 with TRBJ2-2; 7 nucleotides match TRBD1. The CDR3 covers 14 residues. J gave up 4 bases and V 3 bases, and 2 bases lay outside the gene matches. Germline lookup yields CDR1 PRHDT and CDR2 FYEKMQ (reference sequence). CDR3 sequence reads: CASSFTGATGELFF. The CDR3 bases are TGTGCCAGCAGCTTTACAGGGGCCACCGGGGAGCTGTTTTTT. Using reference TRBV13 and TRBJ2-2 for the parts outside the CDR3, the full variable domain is AAGVIQSPRHLIKEKRETATLKCYPIPRHDTVYWYQQGPGQDPQFLISFYEKMQSDKGSIPDRFSAQQFSDYHSELNMSSLELGDSALYFCASSFTGATGELFFGEGSRLTVL.

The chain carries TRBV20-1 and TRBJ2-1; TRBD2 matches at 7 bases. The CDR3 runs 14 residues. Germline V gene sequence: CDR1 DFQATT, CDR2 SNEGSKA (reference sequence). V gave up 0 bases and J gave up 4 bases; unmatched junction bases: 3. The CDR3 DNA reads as TGCAGTGCTAGAGACCCAGCGGGGTACAATGAGCAGTTCTTC. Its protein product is CSARDPAGYNEQFF.

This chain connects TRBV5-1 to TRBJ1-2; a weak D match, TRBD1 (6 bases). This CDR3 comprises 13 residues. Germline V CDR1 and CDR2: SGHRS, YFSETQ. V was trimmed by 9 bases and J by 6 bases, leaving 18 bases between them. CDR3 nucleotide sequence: TGCGCCACCAACATCCAGGGGCCCGATGGCTACACCTTC. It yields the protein CATNIQGPDGYTF.

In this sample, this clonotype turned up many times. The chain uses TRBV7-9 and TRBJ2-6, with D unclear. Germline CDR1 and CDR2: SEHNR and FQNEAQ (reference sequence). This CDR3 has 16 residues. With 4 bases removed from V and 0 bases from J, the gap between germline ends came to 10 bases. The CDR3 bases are TGTGCCAGCAGCTCCCCCCGCAGCTCTGGGGCCAACGTCCTGACTTTC. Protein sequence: CASSSPRSSGANVLTF.

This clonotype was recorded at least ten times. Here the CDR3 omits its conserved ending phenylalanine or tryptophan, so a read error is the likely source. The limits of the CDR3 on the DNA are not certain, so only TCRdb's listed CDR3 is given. The CDR3 spells CTSSRDRGSFA. The gene calls are TRBV1 and TRBJ2-7; TRBD1, as called in the table, went unchecked against the DNA. TRBV1 is a recognized pseudogene. The CDR3 adds up to 11 amino acids, both ends counted.

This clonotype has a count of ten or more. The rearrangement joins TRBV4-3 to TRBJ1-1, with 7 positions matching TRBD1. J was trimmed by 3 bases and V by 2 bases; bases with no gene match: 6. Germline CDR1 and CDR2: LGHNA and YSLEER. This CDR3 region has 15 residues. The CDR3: CASSQYRGSDTEAFF. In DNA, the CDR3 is TGCGCCAGCAGCCAATACAGGGGATCAGACACTGAAGCTTTCTTT.

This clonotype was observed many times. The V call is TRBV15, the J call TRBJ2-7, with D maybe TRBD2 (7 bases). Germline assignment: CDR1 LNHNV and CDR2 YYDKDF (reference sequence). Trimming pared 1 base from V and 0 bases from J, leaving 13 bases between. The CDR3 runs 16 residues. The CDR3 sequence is CATSRGWGGSSYEQYF. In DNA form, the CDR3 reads TGTGCCACCAGCAGAGGTTGGGGGGGCAGCTCCTACGAGCAGTACTTC.

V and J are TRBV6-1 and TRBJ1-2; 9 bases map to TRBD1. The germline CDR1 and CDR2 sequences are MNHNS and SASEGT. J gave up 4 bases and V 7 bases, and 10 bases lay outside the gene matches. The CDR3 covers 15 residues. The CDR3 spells CASNNVQGAVYGYTF. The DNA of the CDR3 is TGTGCCAGCAACAACGTACAGGGGGCTGTCTATGGCTACACCTTC.